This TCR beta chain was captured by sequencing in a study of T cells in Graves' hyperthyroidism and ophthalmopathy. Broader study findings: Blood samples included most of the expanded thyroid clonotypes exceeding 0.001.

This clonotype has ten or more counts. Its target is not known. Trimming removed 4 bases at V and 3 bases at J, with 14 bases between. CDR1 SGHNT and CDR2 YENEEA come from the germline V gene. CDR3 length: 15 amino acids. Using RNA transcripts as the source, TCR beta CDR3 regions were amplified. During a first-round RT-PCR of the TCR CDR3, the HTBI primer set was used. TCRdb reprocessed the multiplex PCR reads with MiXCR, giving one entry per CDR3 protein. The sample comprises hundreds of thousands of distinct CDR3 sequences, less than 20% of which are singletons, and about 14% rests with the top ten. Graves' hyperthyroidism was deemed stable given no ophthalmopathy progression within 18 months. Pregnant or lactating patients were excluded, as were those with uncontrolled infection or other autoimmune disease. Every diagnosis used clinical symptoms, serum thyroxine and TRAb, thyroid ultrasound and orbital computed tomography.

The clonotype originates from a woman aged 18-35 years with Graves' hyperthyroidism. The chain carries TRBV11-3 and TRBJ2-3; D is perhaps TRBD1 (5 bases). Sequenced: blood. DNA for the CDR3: TGTGCCAGCAGCTCACCTGGGGCACCTACAGATACGCAGTATTTT. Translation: CASSSPGAPTDTQYF.